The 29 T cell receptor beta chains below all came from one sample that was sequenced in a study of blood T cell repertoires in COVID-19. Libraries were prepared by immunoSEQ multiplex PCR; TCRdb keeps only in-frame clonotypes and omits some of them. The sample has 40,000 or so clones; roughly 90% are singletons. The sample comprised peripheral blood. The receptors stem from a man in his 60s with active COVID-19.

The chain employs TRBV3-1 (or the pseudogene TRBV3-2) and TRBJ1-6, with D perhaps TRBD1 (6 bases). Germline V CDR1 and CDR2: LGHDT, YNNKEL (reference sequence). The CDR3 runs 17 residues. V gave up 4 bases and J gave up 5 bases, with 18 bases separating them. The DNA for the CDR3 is TGTGCCAGCAGCCCGGGACACAGCTTGATGAATAATTCACCCCTCCACTTT. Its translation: CASSPGHSLMNNSPLHF.

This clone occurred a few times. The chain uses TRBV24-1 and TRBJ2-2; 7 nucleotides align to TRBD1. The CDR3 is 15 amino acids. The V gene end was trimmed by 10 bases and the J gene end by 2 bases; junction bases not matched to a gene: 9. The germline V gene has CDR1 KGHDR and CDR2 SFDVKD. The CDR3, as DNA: TGTGCCACTCAGTCCCGGGACAGAAACACCGGGGAGCTGTTTTTT. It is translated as CATQSRDRNTGELFF.

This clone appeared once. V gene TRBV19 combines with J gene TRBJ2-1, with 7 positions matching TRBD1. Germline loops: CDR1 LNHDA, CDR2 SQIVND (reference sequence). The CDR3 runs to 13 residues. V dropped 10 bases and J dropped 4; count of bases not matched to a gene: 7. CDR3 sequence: CATGTETYNEQFF. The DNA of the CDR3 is TGTGCCACCGGGACAGAGACTTACAATGAGCAGTTCTTC.

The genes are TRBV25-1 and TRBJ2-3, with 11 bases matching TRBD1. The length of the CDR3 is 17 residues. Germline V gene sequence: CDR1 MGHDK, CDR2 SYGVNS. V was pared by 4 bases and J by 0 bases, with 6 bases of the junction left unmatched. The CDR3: CASSVGTGGASTDTQYF. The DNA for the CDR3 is TGTGCCAGCAGTGTCGGGACAGGGGGGGCTAGCACAGATACGCAGTATTTT.

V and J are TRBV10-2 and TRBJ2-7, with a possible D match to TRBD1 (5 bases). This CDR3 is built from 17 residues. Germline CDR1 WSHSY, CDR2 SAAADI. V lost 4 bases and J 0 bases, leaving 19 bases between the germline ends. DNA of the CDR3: TGCGCCAGCAGTGGGGGCCTTGGCGGCCAAAGCTCCTACGAGCAGTACTTC. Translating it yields CASSGGLGGQSSYEQYF.

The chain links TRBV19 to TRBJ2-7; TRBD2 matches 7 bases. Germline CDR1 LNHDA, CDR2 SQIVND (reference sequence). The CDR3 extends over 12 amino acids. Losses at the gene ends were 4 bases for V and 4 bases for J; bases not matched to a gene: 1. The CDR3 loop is CASSRDYYEQYF. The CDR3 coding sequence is TGTGCCAGTAGTAGGGACTATTACGAGCAGTACTTC.

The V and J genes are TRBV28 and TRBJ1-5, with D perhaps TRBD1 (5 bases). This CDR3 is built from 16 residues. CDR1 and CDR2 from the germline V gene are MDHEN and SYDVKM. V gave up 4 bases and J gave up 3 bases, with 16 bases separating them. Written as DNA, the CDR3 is TGTGCCAGCAGTTGGGCCAGGGATTCTTTCAATCAGCCCCAGCATTTT. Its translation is CASSWARDSFNQPQHF.

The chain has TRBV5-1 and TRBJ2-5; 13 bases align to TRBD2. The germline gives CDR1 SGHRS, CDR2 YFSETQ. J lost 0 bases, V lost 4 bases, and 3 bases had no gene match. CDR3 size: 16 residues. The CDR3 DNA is TGCGCCAGCAGCCCTGGGACTAGCGGGGACCAAGAGACCCAGTACTTC. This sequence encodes CASSPGTSGDQETQYF.

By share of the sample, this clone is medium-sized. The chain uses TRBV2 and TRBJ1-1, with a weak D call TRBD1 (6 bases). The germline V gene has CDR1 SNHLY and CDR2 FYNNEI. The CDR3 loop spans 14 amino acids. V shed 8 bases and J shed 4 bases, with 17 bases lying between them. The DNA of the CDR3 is TGTGCCAGCCTTTATCCGGACAGCGGCACTGAAGCTTTCTTT. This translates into CASLYPDSGTEAFF.

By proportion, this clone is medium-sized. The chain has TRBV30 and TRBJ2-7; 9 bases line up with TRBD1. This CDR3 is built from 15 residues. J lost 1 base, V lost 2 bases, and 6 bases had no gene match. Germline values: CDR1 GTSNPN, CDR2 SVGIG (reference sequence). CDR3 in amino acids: CAWSKPGQGSYEQYF. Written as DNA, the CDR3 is TGTGCCTGGAGTAAACCGGGACAGGGTTCCTACGAGCAGTACTTC.

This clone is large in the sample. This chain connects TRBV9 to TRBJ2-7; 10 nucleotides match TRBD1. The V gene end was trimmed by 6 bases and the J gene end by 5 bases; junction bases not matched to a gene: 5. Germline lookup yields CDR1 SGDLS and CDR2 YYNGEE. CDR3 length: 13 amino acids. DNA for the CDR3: TGTGCCAGCAACATCGGGACAGGGGACGAGCAGTACTTC. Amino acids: CASNIGTGDEQYF.

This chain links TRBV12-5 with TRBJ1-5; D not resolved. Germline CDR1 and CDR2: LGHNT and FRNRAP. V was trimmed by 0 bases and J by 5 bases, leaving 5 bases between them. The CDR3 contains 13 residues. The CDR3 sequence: CASGLVWHQPQHF. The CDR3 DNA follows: TGTGCTAGTGGTTTGGTATGGCATCAGCCCCAGCATTTT.

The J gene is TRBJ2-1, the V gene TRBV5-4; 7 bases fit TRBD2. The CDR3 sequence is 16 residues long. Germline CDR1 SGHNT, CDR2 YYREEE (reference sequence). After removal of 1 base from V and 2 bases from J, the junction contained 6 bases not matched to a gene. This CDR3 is CASSLKSSGAYNEQFF. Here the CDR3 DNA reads TGTGCCAGCAGCTTGAAGTCGAGCGGGGCCTACAATGAGCAGTTCTTC.

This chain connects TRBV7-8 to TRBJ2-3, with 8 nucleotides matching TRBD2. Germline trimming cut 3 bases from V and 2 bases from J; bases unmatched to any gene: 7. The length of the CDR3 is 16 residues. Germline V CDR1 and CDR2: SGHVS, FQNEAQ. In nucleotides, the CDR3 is TGTGCCAGCAGCTTGCTAGCGGGCGGGTTCACAGATACGCAGTATTTT. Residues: CASSLLAGGFTDTQYF.

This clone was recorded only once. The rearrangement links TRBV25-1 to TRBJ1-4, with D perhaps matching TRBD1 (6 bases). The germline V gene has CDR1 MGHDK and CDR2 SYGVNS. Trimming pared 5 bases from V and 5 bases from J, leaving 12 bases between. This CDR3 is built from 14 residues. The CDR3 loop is CASSPGQANEKLFF. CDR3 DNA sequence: TGTGCCAGCAGTCCGGGACAAGCAAATGAAAAACTGTTTTTT.

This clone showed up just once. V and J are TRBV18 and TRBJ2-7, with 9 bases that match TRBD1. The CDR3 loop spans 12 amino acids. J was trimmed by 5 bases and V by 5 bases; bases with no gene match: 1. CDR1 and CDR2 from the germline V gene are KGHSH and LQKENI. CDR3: CASSGQGNEQYF. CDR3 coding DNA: TGTGCCAGCTCAGGACAGGGGAACGAGCAGTACTTC.

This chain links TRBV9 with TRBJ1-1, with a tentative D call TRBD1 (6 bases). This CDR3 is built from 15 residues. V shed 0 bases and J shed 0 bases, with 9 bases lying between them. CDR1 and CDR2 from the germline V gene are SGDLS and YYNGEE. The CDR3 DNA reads TGTGCCAGCAGCGTAGAGGACAGTATGAACACTGAAGCTTTCTTT. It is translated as CASSVEDSMNTEAFF.

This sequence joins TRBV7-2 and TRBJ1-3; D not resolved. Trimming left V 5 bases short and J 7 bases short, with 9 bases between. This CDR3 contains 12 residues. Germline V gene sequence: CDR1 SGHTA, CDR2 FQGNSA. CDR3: CASSPPVNTIYF. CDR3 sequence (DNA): TGTGCCAGCAGCCCTCCAGTGAACACCATATATTTT.

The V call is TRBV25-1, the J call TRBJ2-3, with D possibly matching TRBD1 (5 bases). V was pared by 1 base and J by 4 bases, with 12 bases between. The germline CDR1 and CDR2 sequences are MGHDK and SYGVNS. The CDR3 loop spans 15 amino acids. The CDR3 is CASSEFRQGPDTQYF. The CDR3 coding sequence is TGTGCCAGCAGTGAATTCAGGCAGGGTCCAGATACGCAGTATTTT.

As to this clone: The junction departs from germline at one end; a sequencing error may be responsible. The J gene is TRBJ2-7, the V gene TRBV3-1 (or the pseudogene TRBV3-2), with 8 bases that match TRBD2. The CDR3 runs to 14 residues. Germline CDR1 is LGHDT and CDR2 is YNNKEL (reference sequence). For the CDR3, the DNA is TGTGCCAGCAGCCTCCGGGAGGGCTCCCACGAGCAGTACTTC. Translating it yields CASSLREGSHEQYF.

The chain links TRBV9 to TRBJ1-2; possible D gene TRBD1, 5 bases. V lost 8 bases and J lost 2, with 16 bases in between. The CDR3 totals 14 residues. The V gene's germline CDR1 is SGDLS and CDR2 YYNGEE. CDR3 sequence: CASQGGVGNYGYTF. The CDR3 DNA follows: TGTGCCAGTCAGGGAGGGGTTGGCAACTATGGCTACACCTTC.

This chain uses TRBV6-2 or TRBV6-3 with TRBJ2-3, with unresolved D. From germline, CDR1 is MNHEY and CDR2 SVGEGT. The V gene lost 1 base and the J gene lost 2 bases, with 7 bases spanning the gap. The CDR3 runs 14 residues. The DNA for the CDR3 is TGTGCCAGCAGTTACTACAAAGACACAGATACGCAGTATTTT. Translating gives CASSYYKDTDTQYF.

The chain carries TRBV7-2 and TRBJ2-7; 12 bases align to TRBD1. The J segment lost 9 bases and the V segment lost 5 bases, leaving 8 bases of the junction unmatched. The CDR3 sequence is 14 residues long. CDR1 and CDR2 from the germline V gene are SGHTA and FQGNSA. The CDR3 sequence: CASSTPGQGARQYF. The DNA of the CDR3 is TGTGCCAGCAGCACCCCGGGACAGGGGGCGAGGCAGTACTTC.

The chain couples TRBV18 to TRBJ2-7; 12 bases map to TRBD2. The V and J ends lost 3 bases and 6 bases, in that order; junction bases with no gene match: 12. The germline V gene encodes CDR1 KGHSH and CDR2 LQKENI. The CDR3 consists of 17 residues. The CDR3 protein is CASSPRLTSGSLAEQYF. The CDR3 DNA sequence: TGTGCCAGCTCACCGAGACTGACTAGCGGGAGTTTGGCCGAGCAGTACTTC.

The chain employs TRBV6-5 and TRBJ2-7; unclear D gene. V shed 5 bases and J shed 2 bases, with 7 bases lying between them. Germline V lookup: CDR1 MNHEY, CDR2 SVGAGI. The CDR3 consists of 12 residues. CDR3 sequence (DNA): TGTGCCAGCAGTCTCCCCGCCTACGAGCAGTACTTC. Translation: CASSLPAYEQYF.

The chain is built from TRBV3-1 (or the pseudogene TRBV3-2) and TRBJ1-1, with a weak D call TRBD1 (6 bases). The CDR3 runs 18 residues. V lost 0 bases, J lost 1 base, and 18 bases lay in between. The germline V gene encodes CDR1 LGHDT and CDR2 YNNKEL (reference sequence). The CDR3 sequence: CASSQDAGRGRANTEAFF. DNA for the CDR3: TGTGCCAGCAGCCAAGATGCGGGCAGGGGAAGGGCGAACACTGAAGCTTTCTTT.

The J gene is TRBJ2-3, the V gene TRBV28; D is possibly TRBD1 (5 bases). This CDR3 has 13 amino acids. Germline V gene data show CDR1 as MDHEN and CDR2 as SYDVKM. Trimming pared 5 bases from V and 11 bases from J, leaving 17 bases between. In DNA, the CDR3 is TGTGCCAGCAGTCCGACCTCCCCAGGGCTGCAGTATTTT. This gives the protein CASSPTSPGLQYF.

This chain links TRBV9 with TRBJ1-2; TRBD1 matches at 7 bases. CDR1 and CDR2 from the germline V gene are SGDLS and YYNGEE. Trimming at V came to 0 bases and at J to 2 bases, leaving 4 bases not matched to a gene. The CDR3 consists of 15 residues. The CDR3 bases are TGTGCCAGCAGCGTAGGGGGACAGAGCAACTATGGCTACACCTTC. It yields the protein CASSVGGQSNYGYTF.

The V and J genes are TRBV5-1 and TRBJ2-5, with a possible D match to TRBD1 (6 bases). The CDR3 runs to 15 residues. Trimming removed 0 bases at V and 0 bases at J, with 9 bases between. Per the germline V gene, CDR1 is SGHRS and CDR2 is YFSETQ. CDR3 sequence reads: CASSLATGNQETQYF. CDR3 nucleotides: TGCGCCAGCAGCTTGGCCACAGGGAACCAAGAGACCCAGTACTTC.